The 15 T cell receptor beta chains below all came from one sample that was sequenced in a study of T cells in Graves' hyperthyroidism and ophthalmopathy. Using RNA transcripts as the source, TCR beta CDR3 regions were amplified. HTBI primers were used for first-round RT-PCR of the TCR CDR3. TCRdb ran MiXCR on the multiplex PCR reads and lists one entry per CDR3 protein. This sample has 450,000 to 650,000 distinct CDR3 sequences, with less than 25% found just once. Sequencing was carried out using blood. These receptors came from a man younger than 30 with Graves' hyperthyroidism.

There are a few counts of this clonotype. The chain couples TRBV20-1 to TRBJ2-5, with a possible D match to TRBD2 (6 bases). CDR1 DFQATT and CDR2 SNEGSKA come from the germline V gene (reference sequence). The CDR3 length is 11 residues. CDR3 region: CSPSVIETQYF. The CDR3 DNA follows: TGCAGCCCTAGCGTAATAGAGACCCAGTACTTC.

This clonotype was recorded many times. The chain has TRBV27 and TRBJ1-1; D might be TRBD1 (5 bases). This CDR3 is 13 amino acids long. Trimming took off 7 bases at V and 5 bases at J, with 14 bases between the two ends. Per germline, CDR1 MNHEY and CDR2 SMNVEV (reference sequence). CDR3 in DNA: TGTGCCAGCATCCAAGTGGGGCGAACTGAAGCTTTCTTT. It yields the protein CASIQVGRTEAFF.

This clonotype was detected many times. This chain links TRBV6-1 with TRBJ2-7; D could derive from TRBD1 or TRBD2 (5 bases each). CDR1 is MNHNS, CDR2 SASEGT, per germline. The CDR3 covers 13 residues. V dropped 3 bases and J dropped 5 bases, with 11 bases sitting between them. The CDR3 region is CASSEGVEDEQYF. The CDR3 DNA reads as TGTGCCAGCAGTGAGGGGGTTGAAGACGAGCAGTACTTC.

The genes are TRBV18 and TRBJ1-1; TRBD1 matches 8 bases. The trim removed 6 bases at V and 3 bases at J, leaving 6 bases unmatched. The CDR3 is 14 residues long. Germline V gene data show CDR1 as KGHSH and CDR2 as LQKENI. The chain's CDR3 is CASSPSGGYTEAFF. CDR3 DNA sequence: TGTGCCAGCTCCCCTTCAGGGGGCTACACTGAAGCTTTCTTT.

In its sample, this clonotype was seen many times. The chain employs TRBV2 and TRBJ1-1; no clear D. The V gene's germline CDR1 is SNHLY and CDR2 FYNNEI. The V end was cut by 4 bases, the J end by 0 bases, with 9 bases between. The CDR3 loop spans 14 amino acids. CDR3 bases: TGTGCCAGCAGTGGAGGTCCTGTGAACACTGAAGCTTTCTTT. Translation: CASSGGPVNTEAFF.

This clonotype has at least ten counts. The CDR3 region has the DNA TGTGCCAGCAGTTCAGCAGGGGCCGACTCCTACGAGCAGTACTTC. Residues: CASSSAGADSYEQYF. V is TRBV11-2 and J is TRBJ2-7; possibly TRBD1 for D (6 bases). The germline gives CDR1 SGHAT, CDR2 FQNNGV. The CDR3 has 15 amino acids. V was clipped by 6 bases and J by 0 bases, with 15 bases between them.

The rearrangement joins TRBV27 to TRBJ2-2; D ambiguous. The V gene's germline CDR1 is MNHEY and CDR2 SMNVEV (reference sequence). CDR3 length: 16 amino acids. V was trimmed by 3 bases and J by 0 bases, leaving 11 bases between them. CDR3 in amino acids: CASSFLAVANTGELFF. The CDR3 bases are TGTGCCAGCAGTTTTCTGGCAGTAGCGAACACCGGGGAGCTGTTTTTT.

This clonotype was seen repeatedly, ten times or more. The chain employs TRBV12-5 and TRBJ1-5; 9 bases are shared with TRBD1. CDR3 length: 15 residues. CDR1 is LGHNT and CDR2 is FRNRAP in the germline V gene. The trim removed 6 bases at V and 1 base at J, leaving 4 bases unmatched. This CDR3 is CASGSGQGSNQPQHF. For the CDR3, the DNA is TGTGCTAGTGGCTCCGGACAGGGGAGCAATCAGCCCCAGCATTTT.

This clonotype was counted many times. The chain joins TRBV12-3 or TRBV12-4 to TRBJ1-1; D perhaps matches TRBD1 (6 bases). V dropped 4 bases and J dropped 1 base, with 13 bases sitting between them. This CDR3 is built from 15 residues. The CDR3 region has the DNA TGTGCCAGCAGTTCTACAGGGAGGGGGAACACTGAAGCTTTCTTT. As protein: CASSSTGRGNTEAFF.

There are many counts of this clonotype. The chain joins TRBV9 to TRBJ1-5; the D is unclear. Germline CDR1 SGDLS, CDR2 YYNGEE. The germline V and J ends were trimmed by 0 bases and 5 bases, with 6 bases remaining between them. The CDR3 extends over 13 amino acids. The CDR3 DNA is TGTGCCAGCAGCGTAGAACCGGATCAGCCCCAGCATTTT. This translates into CASSVEPDQPQHF. The full variable domain, rest sourced from reference TRBV9 and TRBJ1-5, is DSGVTQTPKHLITATGQRVTLRCSPRSGDLSVYWYQQSLDQGLQFLIQYYNGEERAKGNILERFSAQQFPDLHSELNLSSLELGDSALYFCASSVEPDQPQHFGDGTRLSIL.

Many counts were recorded for this clonotype. The rearrangement joins TRBV28 to TRBJ1-1, with 8 bases lining up with TRBD1. The germline V gene has CDR1 MDHEN and CDR2 SYDVKM. With 1 base clipped from V and 4 bases from J, the junction kept 2 bases outside the gene matches. CDR3 length equals 14 residues. The CDR3: CASSLLDRGTEAFF. The CDR3, as DNA: TGTGCCAGCAGTTTATTAGACAGGGGCACTGAAGCTTTCTTT.

This clonotype was recorded many times. In DNA, the CDR3 is TGTGCCAGCAGTTTACGGCCAGCGGGGTATACAGATACGCAGTATTTT. It translates to CASSLRPAGYTDTQYF. The chain links TRBV12-3 or TRBV12-4 to TRBJ2-3; 7 bases map to TRBD2. The CDR3 length is 16 residues. J lost 3 bases, V lost 2 bases, and 8 bases had no gene match.

This clonotype was found once. This sequence joins TRBV5-1 and TRBJ1-1, with D perhaps TRBD1 (6 bases). Trimming took off 4 bases at V and 2 bases at J, with 18 bases between the two ends. The CDR3 extends over 16 amino acids. The V gene's germline CDR1 is SGHRS and CDR2 YFSETQ. The CDR3 loop is CASSPDSGVINTEAFF. The CDR3 nucleotides read TGCGCCAGCAGCCCAGACTCAGGGGTAATCAACACTGAAGCTTTCTTT.

This clonotype was observed a few times. V and J are TRBV19 and TRBJ2-5, with D possibly matching TRBD1 (5 bases). Trimming took 2 bases from V and 2 from J, leaving 9 bases between them. The CDR3 spans 14 residues. Germline V CDR1 and CDR2: LNHDA, SQIVND (reference sequence). The CDR3 reads CASSIRRQQETQYF. The CDR3 nucleotides are TGTGCCAGTAGTATACGCCGACAGCAAGAGACCCAGTACTTC.

This clonotype came up a few times. The rearrangement uses TRBV6-5 and TRBJ2-2; no definite D call. The V end lost 2 bases, the J end lost 5 bases, and 12 bases lay between the germline ends. The CDR3 sequence is 15 residues long. The germline V gene encodes CDR1 MNHEY and CDR2 SVGAGI. The CDR3 region has the DNA TGTGCCAGCAGTTACACCTTAGAAGGGACCGGGGAGCTGTTTTTT. Residues: CASSYTLEGTGELFF.